This T cell receptor beta chain stems from a study of shared clonotypes between healthy human individuals (TCRdb year 2020). About the investigation overall: The cohort comprised a couple of women and a few men aged 18 to 49 years. Each donor's leukapheresis produced roughly between about 0.8 and 8.9 billion PBMCs. The study deeply sequenced blood TCR repertoires of about 5 healthy adults to estimate repertoire size and the extent of clonotype sharing between individuals. Libraries were prepared and TCR repertoires were sequenced by different laboratories using diverse techniques, in order to increase sequencing depth and limit assay-specific biases. The paper as a whole reports these results and caveats: Pairwise subsampling led to the expectation that sequencing depth would affect the degree of clonotype sharing among donors. The small number of donors limited the genetic and exposure-history diversity represented. Only blood was sampled, and tissue TCR repertoires likely differ from those in blood.

Donors were healthy HIV-negative adults with no recently reported acute infections or vaccinations. Only Caucasian adults living in Nashville, Tennessee, USA were represented among the donors. For unsorted samples, 70 million to 95 million PBMCs were counted, and genomic DNA was extracted using the QIAamp DNA Blood Mini kit. After blood collection by leukapheresis, PBMCs were isolated using Ficoll-Histopaque density gradient centrifugation and then cryopreserved in the vapor phase of liquid nitrogen. Using the deep immunoSEQ assay, TCR CDR3 regions were amplified from genomic DNA by multiplex PCR. Genomic DNA extracted from each cell subset was distributed evenly over all wells of several immunoSEQ 96-well plates, and each plate served as one replicate. For unsorted PBMC, 250 to 350 ng genomic DNA, equal to roughly 32,000 T cell genomes, was loaded into each replicate PCR. Ten immunoSEQ deep assay plates were used to sequence unsorted PBMC genomic DNA. Purified libraries were measured with a Qubit 3.0 fluorometer, size-checked on a Bioanalyzer 2100, and measured again with the KAPA Library Quantification kit. Every immunoSEQ 96-well plate was sequenced on a dedicated single-read 150-cycle Illumina NextSeq 550 flow cell. In the paper's pipeline: Because only junctional sequences without quality scores were contained in the immunoSEQ output, filtering matching that applied to full-length reads could not be performed. To assign V/J genes and CDR3, sequences were annotated against IMGT germline references using PyIR, a Python wrapper for IgBLAST v1.9. Any read was removed if the V/J assignment was weak (E-value above 1e-6), the CDR3 was missing, or the read contained stop codons, out-of-frame junctions, or ambiguous translated residues. V3J clonotypes were defined as sequences sharing the same inferred V gene, J gene, and CDR3 amino acid sequence. Percentage overlap between repertoires was computed as shared unique clonotypes divided by the size of the smaller repertoire. Three approaches were used to assess repertoire richness: RTK rarefaction, the Chao1 estimator, and Recon v2.1 estimates of unobserved clonotypes. TCRdb re-hosts the immuneACCESS table, in-frame sequences only. Its copies lack some clones; in the studies checked, an unresolved V gene accounts for under half of them, and the cause for the rest is not known. V and J calls and clone size are given by that table; D and trimming were obtained from the DNA. The sample table contains about 460,000 clones; only one count was recorded for 77% of them. The ten most abundant clones make up 12% of the sample.

With regard to this clone: What antigen it recognizes has not been identified. No much larger clonotype is one base removed from it; base qualities were not supplied.

Clipping removes 7 bases from V and 2 bases from J, with 10 as the unmatched junction base count. Taken from the germline V gene, the CDR1 and CDR2 loops are SQVTM and ANQGSEA. CDR3 length: 14 amino acids, cysteine to phenylalanine. The kept DNA is CDR3 alone, 42 bases in frame from the first base. This TCR came from a woman between 40 and 55 years old in good health. Some clones in this sample may be carry-over from other donors' samples. The sequencing sample was made of PBMCs. The V and J genes are TRBV29-1 and TRBJ1-1, and 7 bases in between align with TRBD1. For the CDR3, the sequence is CSGKGTELNTEAFF. The DNA reads TGCAGCGGCAAAGGGACAGAACTTAACACTGAAGCTTTCTTT.